This T cell receptor beta chain was documented in a study of CD8 T cells in ankylosing spondylitis. TCRdb passed the 5' RACE reads through MiXCR, listing each CDR3 protein once. The sample has roughly 90,000 distinct CDR3 sequences, about 9% seen once. This clonotype was counted between two and nine times. The target antigen is unknown. Findings and caveats of the study: It was reported that disease-linked clones were significantly enriched in matched ankylosing spondylitis synovial fluid. Among TCR beta sequences, a motif of eight highly homologous variants appeared characteristic of ankylosing spondylitis blood.

CDR3 size: 16 residues. CDR1 is SGHTA and CDR2 is FQGNSA in the germline V gene. The germline V and J ends were trimmed by 5 bases and 0 bases, with 14 bases remaining between them. The receptor was isolated from a male donor with ankylosing spondylitis. Material for sequencing was blood, either unsorted or a sorted T cell fraction (not recorded which). The chain joins TRBV7-2 to TRBJ2-1; D might be TRBD2 (7 bases). The CDR3 loop is CASSPEGGLSYNEQFF. The CDR3 region has the DNA TGTGCCAGCAGCCCAGAGGGGGGGCTCTCCTACAATGAGCAGTTCTTC.